This T cell receptor (beta chain) was profiled in a study of response to subunit inactivated influenza vaccine. Overall study results and limits: Each seasonal flu vaccination may recruit only limited new T cells, authors suggested.

Via MiXCR, TCRdb re-called the RT-PCR reads, giving one row per CDR3 protein. The sample yields 430,000 or so distinct CDR3 sequences, roughly 9.7% seen once. The CDR3 has 15 residues. The germline V and J ends were trimmed by 0 bases and 2 bases, with 11 bases remaining between them. The germline gives CDR1 SGDLS, CDR2 YYNGEE. Comments on this clonotype: The antigen is undetermined.

This receptor was taken from a man in his forties or fifties who received an inactivated influenza vaccine. This rearrangement joins TRBV9 to TRBJ1-1; D gene ambiguous. Specimen: PBMCs from blood, collected more than 35 days after vaccination. CDR3 coding DNA: TGTGCCAGCAGCGTAGGGATAGGGATAAACACTGAAGCTTTCTTT. Residues: CASSVGIGINTEAFF.